The sequence of this T cell receptor beta chain was determined in a study of blood T cells in healthy people across ages. Findings and caveats of the study: Age brought a roughly linear fall in TCR beta diversity measured per million T cells. Naive T cell percentage and TCR beta diversity correlated strongly.

The authors extracted at least 5 micrograms of total RNA per sample. This clonotype was recorded many times. Its antigen is still unknown. Sample-barcoded 5' priming and a J-beta primer mix drove a second PCR of about 6 to 12 cycles. Each single sample gave us at least 2.5 million CDR3-containing paired-end reads. TCRdb called the 5' RACE reads again in MiXCR, with one record for every CDR3 protein. The sample contains 700,000 to 850,000 distinct CDR3 sequences, under 40% of which appear only once. The ends were cut back, 2 bases at V and 4 bases at J, with 17 bases in the middle. There are 16 residues in the CDR3. Looked up from germline, CDR1 is ENHRY and CDR2 is SYGVKD.

The genes are TRBV10-3 and TRBJ2-5; no clear D gene. The specimen sequenced was blood. The source is a man aged 18 to 29 in good health. CDR3 region: CAISEMSSGGGETQYF. The CDR3 coding sequence is TGTGCCATCAGTGAGATGAGCTCGGGCGGCGGAGAGACCCAGTACTTC.